One sample yielded the 15 T cell receptor beta chains listed below, sequenced in a study of blood T cell repertoires in COVID-19. Sequenced by immunoSEQ multiplex PCR; TCRdb stores in-frame clones only, minus some. The repertoire holds some 130,000 clones, with around 78% as singletons. Sequences were obtained from peripheral blood. These receptors were taken from a human donor in a cohort sampled during active COVID-19.

V usage is TRBV6-6 and J usage is TRBJ1-3; D may be TRBD1 (6 bases). Trimming left V 2 bases short and J 0 bases short, with 11 bases between. The germline gives CDR1 MNHNY, CDR2 SVGAGI (reference sequence). This CDR3 has 16 residues. CDR3 DNA: TGTGCCAGCAGTTACCGACAGGAACCCTCTGGAAACACCATATATTTT. This gives the protein CASSYRQEPSGNTIYF.

The chain combines TRBV5-6 with TRBJ2-5; D is perhaps TRBD2 (6 bases). The CDR3 has 13 amino acids. Germline V gene data show CDR1 as SGHDT and CDR2 as YYEEEE. V dropped 0 bases and J dropped 9 bases, with 12 bases sitting between them. The CDR3: CASSLGRVRSQYF. The CDR3 region has the DNA TGTGCCAGCAGCTTGGGGAGGGTACGGTCCCAGTACTTC.

The chain is built from TRBV19 and TRBJ2-2; no clear D gene. The CDR3 extends over 13 amino acids. The V gene's germline CDR1 is LNHDA and CDR2 SQIVND (reference sequence). V lost 7 bases and J 2 bases, leaving 8 bases between the germline ends. The CDR3 bases are TGTGCCAGTACCCTGAGTAACACCGGGGAGCTGTTTTTT. It yields the protein CASTLSNTGELFF.

This clone appeared a single time. This chain joins TRBV15 and TRBJ2-6; the D is unclear. There are 16 residues in the CDR3. Germline V gene data show CDR1 as LNHNV and CDR2 as YYDKDF (reference sequence). V was pared by 8 bases and J by 0 bases, with 14 bases between. CDR3 DNA: TGTGCCACCGGGTTCAACAGCATCTCTGGGGCCAACGTCCTGACTTTC. It codes for CATGFNSISGANVLTF. The full variable domain, in which reference TRBV15 and TRBJ2-6 provide the parts outside the CDR3, is DAMVIQNPRYQVTQFGKPVTLSCSQTLNHNVMYWYQQKSSQAPKLLFHYYDKDFNNEADTPDNFQSRRPNTSFCFLDIRSPGLGDTAMYLCATGFNSISGANVLTFGAGSRLTVL.

CDR3 sequence (DNA): TGTGCCACCAGTGATTTACAGGGGGGCTACAATGAGCAGTTCTTC. It codes for CATSDLQGGYNEQFF. This chain connects TRBV24-1 to TRBJ2-1, with 8 bases matching TRBD1. The V and J ends lost 1 base and 3 bases, in that order; junction bases with no gene match: 1. There are 15 residues in the CDR3. Per germline, CDR1 KGHDR and CDR2 SFDVKD.

This clone was detected a few times. The CDR3 coding sequence is TGCGCCAGCAGCGAAACAGGCGAGCAGTACTTC. It encodes CASSETGEQYF. The V call is TRBV5-1, the J call TRBJ2-7; D perhaps matches TRBD1 (5 bases). The CDR3 totals 11 residues. With 4 bases removed from V and 6 bases from J, the gap between germline ends came to 8 bases. CDR1 and CDR2 from the germline V gene are SGHRS and YFSETQ.

This clone showed up just a few times. The rearrangement uses TRBV7-9 and TRBJ1-2; 11 bases are shared with TRBD1. Trimming took 4 bases from V and 7 from J; bases not matched to a gene: 8. Germline-derived CDR1 and CDR2 are SEHNR and FQNEAQ (reference sequence). This CDR3 contains 15 residues. In DNA form, the CDR3 reads TGTGCCAGCAGCTACCCGGACAGGGGGCATACTGGCTACACCTTC. The encoded protein is CASSYPDRGHTGYTF.

The chain employs TRBV30 and TRBJ2-1, with a weak D call TRBD1 (6 bases). CDR1 GTSNPN and CDR2 SVGIG come from the germline V gene (reference sequence). V dropped 4 bases and J dropped 4 bases, with 20 bases sitting between them. CDR3 length equals 16 residues. DNA of the CDR3: TGTGCCTGGAATCAGTATGGACAGTTTCTTTACAATGAGCAGTTCTTC. Its protein product is CAWNQYGQFLYNEQFF.

This clone has just a few counts. V gene TRBV5-1 combines with J gene TRBJ1-2, with TRBD1 matching 9 bases. Germline V gene data show CDR1 as SGHRS and CDR2 as YFSETQ. The J segment lost 7 bases and the V segment lost 4 bases, leaving 8 bases of the junction unmatched. The CDR3 covers 14 residues. CDR3 nucleotides: TGCGCCAGCAGCCCCGGGGACAGGGATTTTGGCTACACCTTC. This encodes CASSPGDRDFGYTF.

The genes are TRBV6-5 and TRBJ2-7; weak D call: TRBD2 (6 bases). CDR3 length equals 11 residues. V was clipped by 4 bases and J by 7 bases, with 8 bases between them. Germline values: CDR1 MNHEY, CDR2 SVGAGI. The CDR3 loop reads CASSSGREQYF. The CDR3 DNA follows: TGTGCCAGCAGTTCAGGGAGGGAGCAGTACTTC.

This chain connects TRBV30 to TRBJ2-5; D is possibly TRBD2 (5 bases). The CDR3 loop spans 12 amino acids. Looked up from germline, CDR1 is GTSNPN and CDR2 is SVGIG (reference sequence). V shed 1 base and J shed 5 bases, with 8 bases lying between them. The CDR3 spells CAWSGELETQYF. CDR3 nucleotides: TGTGCCTGGAGTGGGGAGCTGGAGACCCAGTACTTC.

The chain has TRBV3-1 (or the pseudogene TRBV3-2) and TRBJ2-3; 14 bases agree with TRBD2. Germline V gene lookup returns CDR1 LGHDT and CDR2 YNNKEL (reference sequence). The CDR3 has 15 residues. The ends lost 6 bases at V and 12 bases at J; junction bases unmatched: 11. The CDR3 spells CASRPTGTSGGVQYF. Here the CDR3 DNA reads TGTGCCAGCAGGCCTACCGGGACTAGCGGGGGAGTACAGTATTTT.

This clone was counted only a few times. The V and J genes are TRBV19 and TRBJ2-7; tentatively, D is TRBD1 (6 bases). V gave up 7 bases and J gave up 2 bases, with 12 bases separating them. Germline-derived CDR1 and CDR2 are LNHDA and SQIVND (reference sequence). This CDR3 has 13 amino acids. The CDR3 region is CASTGQGTYEQYF. The CDR3 coding sequence is TGTGCCAGTACGGGGCAGGGGACCTACGAGCAGTACTTC.

The chain is built from TRBV6-5 and TRBJ1-2; 9 positions match TRBD1. The CDR3 is made up of 15 amino acids. Per the germline V gene, CDR1 is MNHEY and CDR2 is SVGAGI. J was trimmed by 1 base and V by 8 bases; bases with no gene match: 8. CDR3 sequence (DNA): TGTGCCAGCGTACGGGACAGGGACTTTAACTATGGCTACACCTTC. This sequence encodes CASVRDRDFNYGYTF.

The chain combines TRBV28 with TRBJ1-5, with 7 bases aligning to TRBD1. Losses at the gene ends were 6 bases for V and 3 bases for J; bases not matched to a gene: 5. Germline CDR1 MDHEN, CDR2 SYDVKM. The CDR3 runs to 14 residues. CDR3 sequence reads: CASSYGTVNQPQHF. The CDR3 nucleotides are TGTGCCAGCAGCTATGGGACAGTCAATCAGCCCCAGCATTTT.